This TCR beta chain was recorded in a study of blood T cell repertoires in COVID-19. Here immunoSEQ multiplex PCR was the method, and the copy in TCRdb shows in-frame clones only, minus some. Here the sample spans about 400,000 clones, around nine tenths being singletons. Participants' reported clinical history set cohort assignment. Recovery meant two consecutive negative NP/OP PCR tests, professional clearance, or resolved symptoms. This TCR derives from a woman between 45 and 60 years old who had recovered from COVID-19. Sequenced material: PBMCs or T cells enriched from blood (not recorded which).

CDR3 sequence: CASSLNRGLGYTF. CDR3 DNA: TGTGCCAGCAGCTTAAACAGGGGGCTTGGCTACACCTTC. V usage is TRBV7-9 and J usage is TRBJ1-2; TRBD1 matches 9 bases. The length of the CDR3 is 13 residues. Germline V gene sequence: CDR1 SEHNR, CDR2 FQNEAQ (reference sequence). Trimming took 2 bases from V and 7 from J; bases not matched to a gene: 2.